This passage covers 2 T cell receptor beta chains from one sample sequenced in a study. One entry per CDR3 protein, called by TCRdb with MiXCR from the RT-PCR reads. The table includes hundreds of thousands of distinct CDR3 sequences, approximately 14% detected once. The specimen sequenced was memory CD4+ T cells from blood. These receptors all come from a female donor in good health, serving as a healthy control.

The rearrangement links TRBV7-8 to TRBJ1-3; tentatively, D is TRBD1 (6 bases). The CDR3 totals 13 residues. V lost 4 bases, J lost 6 bases, and 10 bases lay in between. The germline CDR1 and CDR2 sequences are SGHVS and FQNEAQ. This CDR3 is CASSWGAANTIYF. CDR3 in DNA: TGTGCCAGCAGCTGGGGGGCGGCAAACACCATATATTTT.

The V call is TRBV4-1, the J call TRBJ2-2, with D uncertain. Germline V gene sequence: CDR1 MGHRA, CDR2 YSYEKL. Trimming removed 0 bases from V and 0 bases from J, with 14 bases in between. The CDR3 has 18 residues. The CDR3 DNA is TGCGCCAGCAGCCAAGATAAATGGGCAGACTCGAACACCGGGGAGCTGTTTTTT. Its protein is CASSQDKWADSNTGELFF.